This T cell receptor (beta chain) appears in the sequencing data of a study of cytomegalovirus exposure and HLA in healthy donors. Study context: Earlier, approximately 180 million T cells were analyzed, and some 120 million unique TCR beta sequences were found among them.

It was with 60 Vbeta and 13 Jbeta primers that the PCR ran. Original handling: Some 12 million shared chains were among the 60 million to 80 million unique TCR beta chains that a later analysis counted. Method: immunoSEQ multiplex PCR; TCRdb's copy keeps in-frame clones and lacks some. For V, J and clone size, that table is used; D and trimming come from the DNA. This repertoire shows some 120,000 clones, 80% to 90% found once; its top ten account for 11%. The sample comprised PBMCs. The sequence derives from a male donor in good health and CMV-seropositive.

The CDR3 DNA is TGTGCCAGCAGAGGGAGCAGGAACACCGGGGAGCTGTTTTTT. Protein product: CASRGSRNTGELFF. The chain recombines TRBV6-1 with TRBJ2-2; D may be TRBD2 (5 bases). Trimming removed 6 bases at V and 1 base at J, with 9 bases between. The CDR3 is made up of 14 amino acids. The germline gives CDR1 MNHNS, CDR2 SASEGT.